This T cell receptor beta chain was sequenced during a study of identifying expanded T cells in peripheral blood. Study findings and constraints: Technical replicates showed about 1.2 changed clones; about two weeks roughly 15; four weeks 19. Clone count variance between roughly 2-week samples rose with total template count.

About this clone: Its antigen is as yet unknown.

The repertoire was sequenced with immunoSEQ multiplex PCR; TCRdb's copy has only in-frame clones and lacks some. This sample has roughly 63,000 clones, with about 80% found just once. No infections or other immune events were documented during collection. This sequence originates from a person between 18 and 75 years old in good health. Sequencing was performed on blood.

The CDR3 sequence: CASSTLRPGLYGYTF. As DNA, the CDR3 is TGTGCCAGCAGCACCCTCCGACCAGGGTTATATGGCTACACCTTC. The genes are TRBV6-6 and TRBJ1-2; TRBD1 might be the D (5 bases). V was pared by 6 bases and J by 5 bases, with 19 bases between. This CDR3 is built from 15 residues. Germline V gene data show CDR1 as MNHNY and CDR2 as SVGAGI (reference sequence).